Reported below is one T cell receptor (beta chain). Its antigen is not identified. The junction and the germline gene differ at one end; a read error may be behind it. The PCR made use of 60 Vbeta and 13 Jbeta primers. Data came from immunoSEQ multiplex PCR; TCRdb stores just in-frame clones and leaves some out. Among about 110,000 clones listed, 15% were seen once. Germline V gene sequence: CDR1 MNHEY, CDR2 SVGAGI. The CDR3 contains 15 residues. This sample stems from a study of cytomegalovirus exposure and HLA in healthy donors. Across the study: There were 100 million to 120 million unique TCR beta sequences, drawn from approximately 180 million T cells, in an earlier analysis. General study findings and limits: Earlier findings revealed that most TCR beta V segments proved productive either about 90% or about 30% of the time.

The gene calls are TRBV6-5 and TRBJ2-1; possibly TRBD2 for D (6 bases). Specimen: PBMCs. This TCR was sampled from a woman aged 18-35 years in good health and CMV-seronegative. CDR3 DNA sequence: TGTGCCAGCAGGCACAATCGGGACTCCCACAATGAGCAGTTCTTC. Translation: CASRHNRDSHNEQFF.